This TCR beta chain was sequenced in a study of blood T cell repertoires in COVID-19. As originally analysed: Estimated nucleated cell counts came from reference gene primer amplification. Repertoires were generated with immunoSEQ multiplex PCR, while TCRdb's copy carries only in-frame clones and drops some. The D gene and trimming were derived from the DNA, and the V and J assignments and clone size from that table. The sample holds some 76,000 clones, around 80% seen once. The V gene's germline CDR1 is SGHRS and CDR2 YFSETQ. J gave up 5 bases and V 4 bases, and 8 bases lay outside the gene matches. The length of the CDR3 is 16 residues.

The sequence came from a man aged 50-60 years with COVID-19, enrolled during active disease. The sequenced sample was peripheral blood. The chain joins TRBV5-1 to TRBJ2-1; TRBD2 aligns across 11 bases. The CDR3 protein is CASSVVVAGGHNEQFF. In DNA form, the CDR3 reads TGCGCCAGCAGCGTCGTGGTAGCGGGAGGGCACAATGAGCAGTTCTTC.